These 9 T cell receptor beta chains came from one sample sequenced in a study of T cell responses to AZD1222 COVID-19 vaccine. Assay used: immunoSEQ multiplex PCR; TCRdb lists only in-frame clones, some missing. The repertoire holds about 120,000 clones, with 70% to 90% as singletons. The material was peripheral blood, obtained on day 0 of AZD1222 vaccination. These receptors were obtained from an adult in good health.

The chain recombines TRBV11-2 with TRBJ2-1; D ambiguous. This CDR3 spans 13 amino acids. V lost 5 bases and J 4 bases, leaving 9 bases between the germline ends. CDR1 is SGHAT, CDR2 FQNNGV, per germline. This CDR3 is CASSGQVYNEQFF. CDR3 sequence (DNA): TGTGCCAGCAGCGGTCAGGTTTACAATGAGCAGTTCTTC. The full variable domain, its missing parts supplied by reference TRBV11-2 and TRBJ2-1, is EAGVAQSPRYKIIEKRQSVAFWCNPISGHATLYWYQQILGQGPKLLIQFQNNGVVDDSQLPKDRFSAERLKGVDSTLKIQPAKLEDSAVYLCASSGQVYNEQFFGPGTRLTVL.

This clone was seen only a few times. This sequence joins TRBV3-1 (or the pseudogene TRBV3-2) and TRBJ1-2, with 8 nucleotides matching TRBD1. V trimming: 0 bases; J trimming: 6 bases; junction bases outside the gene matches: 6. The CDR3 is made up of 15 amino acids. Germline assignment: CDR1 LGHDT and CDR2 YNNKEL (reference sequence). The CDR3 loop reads CASSQDKGQGNGYTF. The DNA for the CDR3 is TGTGCCAGCAGCCAAGATAAAGGACAGGGTAATGGCTACACCTTC.

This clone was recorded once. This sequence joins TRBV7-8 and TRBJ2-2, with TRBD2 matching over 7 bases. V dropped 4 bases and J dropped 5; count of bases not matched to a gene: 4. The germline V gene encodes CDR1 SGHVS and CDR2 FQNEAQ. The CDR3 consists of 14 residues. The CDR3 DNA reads TGTGCCAGCAGCTCGACTAGCCGGACCGGGGAGCTGTTTTTT. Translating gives CASSSTSRTGELFF.

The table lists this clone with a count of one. CDR3 loop: CAISAGTGVNEKLFF. The CDR3 DNA sequence: TGTGCCATCAGTGCCGGGACAGGAGTAAATGAAAAACTGTTTTTT. The chain recombines TRBV10-3 with TRBJ1-4; 8 bases fit TRBD1. Unmatched junction bases numbered 6, after V lost 4 bases and J lost 5 bases. CDR1 and CDR2 from the germline V gene are ENHRY and SYGVKD. CDR3 length: 15 residues.

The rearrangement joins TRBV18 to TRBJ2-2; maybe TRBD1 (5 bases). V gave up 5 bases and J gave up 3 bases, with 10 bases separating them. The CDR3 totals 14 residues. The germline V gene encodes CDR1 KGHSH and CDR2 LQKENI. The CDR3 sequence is CASSAQEYTGELFF. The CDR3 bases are TGTGCCAGCTCAGCACAGGAATACACCGGGGAGCTGTTTTTT.

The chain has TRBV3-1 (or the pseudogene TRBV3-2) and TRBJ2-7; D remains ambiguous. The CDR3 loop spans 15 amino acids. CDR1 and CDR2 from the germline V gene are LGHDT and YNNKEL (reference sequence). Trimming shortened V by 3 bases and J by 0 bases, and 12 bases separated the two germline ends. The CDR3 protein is CASSQVSGPSYEQYF. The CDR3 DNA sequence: TGTGCCAGCAGCCAGGTTAGTGGGCCCTCCTACGAGCAGTACTTC.

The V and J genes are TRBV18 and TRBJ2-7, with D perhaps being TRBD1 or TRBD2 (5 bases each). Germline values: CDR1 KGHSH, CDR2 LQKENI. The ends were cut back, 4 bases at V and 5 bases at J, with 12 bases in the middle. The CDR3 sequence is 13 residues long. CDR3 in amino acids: CASSRILGDEQYF. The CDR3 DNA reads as TGTGCCAGCTCACGGATATTGGGGGACGAGCAGTACTTC.

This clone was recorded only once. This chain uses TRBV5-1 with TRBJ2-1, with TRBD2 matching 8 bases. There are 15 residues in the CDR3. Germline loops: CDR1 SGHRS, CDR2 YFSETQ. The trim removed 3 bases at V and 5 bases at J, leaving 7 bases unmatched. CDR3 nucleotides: TGCGCCAGCAGCTGGGCTAGCGGGTTCAACAATGAGCAGTTCTTC. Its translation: CASSWASGFNNEQFF. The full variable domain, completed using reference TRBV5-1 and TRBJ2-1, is KAGVTQTPRYLIKTRGQQVTLSCSPISGHRSVSWYQQTPGQGLQFLFEYFSETQRNKGNFPGRFSGRQFSNSRSEMNVSTLELGDSALYLCASSWASGFNNEQFFGPGTRLTVL.

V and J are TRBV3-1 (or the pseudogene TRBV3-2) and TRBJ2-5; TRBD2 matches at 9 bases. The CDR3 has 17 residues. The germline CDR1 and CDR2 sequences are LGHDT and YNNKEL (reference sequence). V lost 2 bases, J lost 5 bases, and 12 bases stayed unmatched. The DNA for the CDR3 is TGTGCCAGCAGCCAATCCTCCCGTAGCGGGAGTAAGGAGACCCAGTACTTC. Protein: CASSQSSRSGSKETQYF.